This TCR beta chain was retrieved from a study of control samples from healthy donors and cancer patients (dated by TCRdb to about 2020). About this clone: It has no known antigen specificity. Base qualities are missing; no much larger clone stands one base away.

Taken from cysteine to phenylalanine, the CDR3 has 14 residues. Only the CDR3 part of the read is kept: 42 bases, read in frame from the first base. V is reduced by 3 bases and J by 2 bases, leaving a spacing of 11 bases between them. The germline V gene encodes CDR1 SNHLY and CDR2 FYNNEI. Libraries were constructed by the immunoSEQ multiplex PCR assay. What TCRdb holds here is the immuneACCESS table cut down to in-frame rearrangements. Part of the clones is not present; checked against another copy, under half of the missing clones reflect an unresolved V gene, and the others are unexplained. A total of about 60,000 clones appear in this sample, more than 95% of them only once. The ten largest clones add up to 0.85% to 1.4% of the sample.

Sample: blood. The source is a woman aged 18-29 years in good health. Recombination joined TRBV2 with TRBJ2-7; the D gene cannot be resolved reliably. The CDR3: CASSDARYTYEQYF. The sequence in DNA is TGTGCCAGCAGTGACGCCAGGTATACCTACGAGCAGTACTTC. With the rest looked up from the reference TRBV2 and TRBJ2-7 genes rather than sequenced, the full variable domain is EPEVTQTPSHQVTQMGQEVILRCVPISNHLYFYWYRQILGQKVEFLVSFYNNEISEKSEIFDDQFSVERPDGSNFTLKIRSTKLEDSAMYFCASSDARYTYEQYFGPGTRLTVT.